These 6 T cell receptor beta chains share one sample of origin, sequenced in a study of blood T cell repertoires in COVID-19. Clones were read by immunoSEQ multiplex PCR, and TCRdb kept only the in-frame ones, dropping some. The repertoire holds 200,000 or so clones, with 60% to 85% as singletons. Sequenced material: peripheral blood. The receptors shown here come from a man between 60 and 70 years old with active or convalescent COVID-19.

This clone was detected only once. The gene calls are TRBV7-8 and TRBJ2-1; 8 positions match TRBD2. V lost 4 bases, J lost 5 bases, and 10 bases stayed unmatched. Germline V gene lookup returns CDR1 SGHVS and CDR2 FQNEAQ. This CDR3 is 16 amino acids long. This CDR3 is CASSSSRSGVNNEQFF. The CDR3 region has the DNA TGTGCCAGCAGCTCGAGTCGTAGCGGGGTTAACAATGAGCAGTTCTTC.

This chain uses TRBV18 with TRBJ2-4; possibly TRBD2 for D (7 bases). Trimming left V 3 bases short and J 7 bases short, with 13 bases between. CDR3 length equals 14 residues. Per germline, CDR1 KGHSH and CDR2 LQKENI. The CDR3 DNA is TGTGCCAGCTCACCGAGCGCGGGGGCGAACATTCAGTACTTC. The encoded protein is CASSPSAGANIQYF.

A remark on this clone: At one of its ends the junction is not consistent with the germline gene, which may arise from a read error. The V call is TRBV7-9, the J call TRBJ2-2, with D possibly matching TRBD1 (6 bases). Germline V gene sequence: CDR1 SEHNR, CDR2 FQNEAQ (reference sequence). This CDR3 is 16 amino acids long. Written as DNA, the CDR3 is TGTGCCAGCAGCTCCGCCTCCAACAGGGTTCACCGGGGAGCTGTTTTT. Translating gives CASSSASNRVHRGAVF.

This clone was detected a few times. The chain carries TRBV5-1 and TRBJ1-6; D perhaps matches TRBD1 (5 bases). The V gene's germline CDR1 is SGHRS and CDR2 YFSETQ. This CDR3 spans 14 amino acids. Trimming shortened V by 2 bases and J by 6 bases, and 9 bases separated the two germline ends. The CDR3 reads CASSFGGGNSPLHF. The CDR3, as DNA: TGCGCCAGCAGCTTCGGGGGAGGTAATTCACCCCTCCACTTT.

In this sample, this clone turned up a few times. The chain uses TRBV4-2 and TRBJ2-2, with TRBD2 identical over 8 bases. J was trimmed by 8 bases and V by 4 bases; bases with no gene match: 6. This CDR3 has 14 amino acids. CDR1 and CDR2 from the germline V gene are LGHNA and YNFKEQ. The CDR3 region is CASSLGTRVGELFF. As DNA, the CDR3 is TGTGCCAGCAGCCTTGGGACTAGGGTAGGGGAGCTGTTTTTT.

In its sample, this clone was seen once. The rearrangement links TRBV7-8 to TRBJ2-3; 8 bases are a match to TRBD2. The germline V gene has CDR1 SGHVS and CDR2 FQNEAQ. V was clipped by 3 bases and J by 6 bases; unmatched bases: 8. This CDR3 spans 15 amino acids. The CDR3 is CASSFPSGYHDTQYF. The CDR3, as DNA: TGTGCCAGCAGCTTCCCTAGCGGGTACCATGATACGCAGTATTTT.